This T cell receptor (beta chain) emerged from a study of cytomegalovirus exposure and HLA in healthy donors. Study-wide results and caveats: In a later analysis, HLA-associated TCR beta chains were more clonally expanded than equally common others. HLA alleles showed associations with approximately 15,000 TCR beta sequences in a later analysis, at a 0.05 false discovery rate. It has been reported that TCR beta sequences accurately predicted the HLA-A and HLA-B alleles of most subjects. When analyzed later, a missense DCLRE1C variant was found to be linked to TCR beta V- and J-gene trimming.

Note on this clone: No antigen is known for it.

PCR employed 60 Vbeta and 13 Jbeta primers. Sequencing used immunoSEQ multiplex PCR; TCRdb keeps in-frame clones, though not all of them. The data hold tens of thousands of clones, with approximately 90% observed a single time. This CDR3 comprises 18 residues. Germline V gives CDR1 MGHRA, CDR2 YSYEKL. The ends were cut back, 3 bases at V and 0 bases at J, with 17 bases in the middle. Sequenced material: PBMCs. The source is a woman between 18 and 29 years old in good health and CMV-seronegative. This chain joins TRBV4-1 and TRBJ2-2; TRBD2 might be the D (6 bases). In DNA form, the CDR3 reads TGCGCCAGCAGCCACCGCAGCCGGGGAGGCCCGAACACCGGGGAGCTGTTTTTT. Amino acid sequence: CASSHRSRGGPNTGELFF.